This TCR beta chain is drawn from a study of regulatory T cells in long-lasting Graves disease. Arm-PCR with iRepertoire HTBI primers amplified the CDR3 regions for these TCR beta libraries. Via MiXCR, TCRdb re-called the multiplex PCR reads, giving one row per CDR3 protein. The table has 600,000 to 650,000 distinct CDR3 sequences, roughly 16% seen once. The time point here: newly diagnosed GD, antithyroid drugs for less than 3 months. RNA isolated from PBMCs was used to make the TCR library. In Xi'an, China, an endocrinology department was the source of patients. Only a few counts were recorded for this clonotype. These sequences were also reported in another study, on T cells in Graves' hyperthyroidism and ophthalmopathy.

Source: peripheral blood mononuclear cells (PBMCs), taken at new diagnosis, from a patient treated with antithyroid drugs. The source of this sequence is a woman in her thirties with Graves disease.

CDR3 in amino acids: CASSQLDSTEAFF. CDR3 bases: TGTGCCAGCAGCCAACTGGACAGCACTGAAGCTTTCTTT. V is TRBV14 and J is TRBJ1-1, with D maybe TRBD1 (6 bases). Germline-derived CDR1 and CDR2 are SGHDN and FVKESK. The CDR3 spans 13 residues. The germline V and J ends were trimmed by 2 bases and 4 bases, with 8 bases remaining between them.